A selection of T cell receptor beta chains follows, all from one sample in a study of T cells in Graves' hyperthyroidism and ophthalmopathy. One entry per CDR3 protein, called by TCRdb with MiXCR from the multiplex PCR reads. The table includes under 700,000 distinct CDR3 sequences, 16% detected once. Material: blood. The source is a woman between 18 and 29 years old with Graves' hyperthyroidism. CDR3s include the opening cysteine and the closing phenylalanine or tryptophan. D genes are given only for firm matches. Size is stated for part of the rows, as once, few or many counts, or as a class when the clone is expanded.

>TRBV12-3/TRBV12-4|TRBJ2-5|TRBD1|many
CASRTGGVKETQYF
TGTGCCAGCAGAACAGGGGGCGTAAAGGAGACCCAGTACTTC
>TRBV20-1|TRBJ1-2|NA|many
CSARELGNYGYTF
TGCAGTGCTAGAGAGTTAGGGAACTATGGCTACACCTTC
>TRBV9|TRBJ2-3|NA|NA
CASSVDQGHTDTQYF
TGTGCCAGCAGCGTAGATCAGGGGCACACAGATACGCAGTATTTT
>TRBV7-2|TRBJ2-3|NA|many
CASSLGRTTSTDTQYF
TGTGCCAGCAGCTTAGGCCGAACCACTAGCACAGATACGCAGTATTTT
>TRBV7-2|TRBJ1-5|NA|many
CASSLDSLEANQPQHF
TGTGCCAGCAGCCTCGACAGCTTGGAGGCAAATCAGCCCCAGCATTTT
>TRBV15|TRBJ2-5|NA|few
CATSTRTEKETQYF
TGTGCCACCAGCACGCGGACAGAAAAAGAGACCCAGTACTTC
>TRBV7-9|TRBJ2-1|NA|NA
CASSFTSGRNYNEQFF
TGTGCCAGCAGCTTTACCTCCGGGAGAAACTACAATGAGCAGTTCTTC
>TRBV12-3/TRBV12-4|TRBJ1-3|NA|few
CASSSPNRIFSGNTIYF
TGTGCCAGCAGTTCCCCGAACAGGATTTTCTCTGGAAACACCATATATTTT
>TRBV2|TRBJ1-3|TRBD1|NA
CASSSFRTGLSGNTIYF
TGTGCCAGCAGCTCCTTTCGGACAGGGCTCTCTGGAAACACCATATATTTT
>TRBV28|TRBJ2-7|NA|NA
CASSLPPARPKYEQYF
TGTGCCAGCAGTTTACCCCCGGCCAGGCCTAAGTACGAGCAGTACTTC
>TRBV20-1|TRBJ1-2|NA|many
CSAPSEWGFGYTF
TGCAGTGCCCCGTCGGAATGGGGCTTTGGCTACACCTTC
>TRBV28|TRBJ2-4|NA|NA
CASSLGPGGDIQYF
TGTGCCAGCAGTTTAGGGCCAGGGGGGGACATTCAGTACTTC
>TRBV7-2|TRBJ2-2|TRBD2|NA
CASSARGGWGSGELFF
TGTGCCAGCAGCGCCCGGGGGGGGTGGGGTTCCGGGGAGCTGTTTTTT
>TRBV24-1|TRBJ2-3|NA|NA
CATSDTQRSTDTQYF
TGTGCCACCAGTGATACACAGCGGAGCACAGATACGCAGTATTTT
>TRBV20-1|TRBJ2-7|NA|NA
CSASLLAASYEQYF
TGCAGTGCTAGCCTACTAGCAGCCTCCTACGAGCAGTACTTC
>TRBV9|TRBJ2-7|NA|few
CASSRLTGEDEQYF
TGTGCCAGCAGCAGATTGACGGGGGAGGACGAGCAGTACTTC
>TRBV29-1|TRBJ2-3|NA|few
CSVLLNLGTDTQYF
TGCAGCGTTTTACTTAACCTGGGCACAGATACGCAGTATTTT
>TRBV7-2|TRBJ1-4|NA|NA
CASSSGQPSTNEKLFF
TGTGCCAGCAGCTCCGGACAGCCTTCAACTAATGAAAAACTGTTTTTT
>TRBV5-5|TRBJ2-2|TRBD2|NA
CASSFTPSGGPTGELFF
TGTGCCAGCAGCTTTACCCCCAGCGGGGGACCCACCGGGGAGCTGTTTTTT
>TRBV7-6|TRBJ2-7|NA|many
CASSFRDGASYEQYF
TGTGCCAGCAGCTTCCGGGACGGGGCCTCCTACGAGCAGTACTTC
>TRBV29-1|TRBJ1-1|NA|many
CSVEDRQGLWNTEAFF
TGCAGCGTTGAAGATCGTCAGGGTTTATGGAACACTGAAGCTTTCTTT
>TRBV30|TRBJ2-7|NA|few
CAWNRGVFDEQYF
TGTGCCTGGAATAGAGGGGTCTTCGACGAGCAGTACTTC
>TRBV13|TRBJ2-7|NA|many
CASSLAGLYEQYF
TGTGCCAGCAGCTTAGCAGGGCTCTACGAGCAGTACTTC
>TRBV20-1|TRBJ1-5|NA|few
CSAQEGGNQPQHF
TGCAGTGCTCAAGAGGGGGGAAATCAGCCCCAGCATTTT
>TRBV15|TRBJ1-3|NA|few
CATSRDPGHTIYF
TGTGCCACCAGCAGAGATCCGGGGCACACCATATATTTT
>TRBV4-1|TRBJ2-4|NA|NA
CASSQVAELAQTKNIQYF
TGCGCCAGCAGCCAAGTGGCAGAACTGGCCCAAACCAAAAACATTCAGTACTTC
>TRBV10-1|TRBJ2-4|TRBD1|few
CASSESPGGGKNIQYF
TGCGCCAGCAGTGAGTCTCCAGGGGGCGGCAAAAACATTCAGTACTTC
>TRBV7-2|TRBJ1-5|NA|many
CASSSGPNQPQHF
TGTGCCAGCAGCTCGGGCCCCAATCAGCCCCAGCATTTT
>TRBV10-1|TRBJ2-7|NA|few
CASSPVQPRDEQYF
TGCGCCAGCAGTCCCGTACAGCCCCGGGACGAGCAGTACTTC
>TRBV4-1|TRBJ2-7|NA|NA
CASSQDRDLREQYF
TGCGCCAGCAGCCAAGATAGGGACCTCCGCGAGCAGTACTTC
>TRBV27|TRBJ1-1|NA|few
CASSPLLIGRNTEAFF
TGTGCCAGCAGTCCACTCTTGATAGGCAGGAACACTGAAGCTTTCTTT
>TRBV28|TRBJ1-2|NA|few
CASSFLQGGYTF
TGTGCCAGCAGTTTCTTACAGGGCGGCTACACCTTC
>TRBV6-2/TRBV6-3|TRBJ1-5|TRBD1|many
CASSPRGQGQGQPQHF
TGTGCCAGCAGTCCCCGTGGACAGGGTCAAGGACAGCCCCAGCATTTT
>TRBV12-3/TRBV12-4|TRBJ2-5|NA|many
CASRFASQETQYF
TGTGCCAGCCGGTTCGCGTCCCAAGAGACCCAGTACTTC
>TRBV2|TRBJ2-5|NA|many
CASSEDVREYQETQYF
TGTGCCAGCAGCGAAGACGTTCGGGAGTACCAAGAGACCCAGTACTTC
>TRBV6-1|TRBJ1-2|TRBD1|many
CASSSGTGSNYGYTF
TGTGCCAGCAGTTCCGGGACAGGGAGTAACTATGGCTACACCTTC
>TRBV6-9|TRBJ1-6|NA|few
CASSYLISYNSPLHF
TGTGCCAGCAGTTATCTGATCTCCTATAATTCACCCCTCCACTTT
>TRBV3-1|TRBJ2-1|NA|many
CASSQGTINEQFF
TGTGCCAGCAGCCAAGGGACGATCAATGAGCAGTTCTTC
>TRBV28|TRBJ2-7|NA|many
CATSGSAGYEQYF
TGTGCCACCTCGGGGAGCGCAGGCTACGAGCAGTACTTC
>TRBV9|TRBJ2-3|NA|many
CASSPRTTTAPDTQYF
TGTGCCAGCAGCCCAAGGACTACCACAGCCCCCGATACGCAGTATTTT
>TRBV6-1|TRBJ1-6|NA|NA
CASSDWGVSYNSPLHF
TGTGCCAGCAGTGACTGGGGGGTGTCTTATAATTCACCCCTCCACTTT